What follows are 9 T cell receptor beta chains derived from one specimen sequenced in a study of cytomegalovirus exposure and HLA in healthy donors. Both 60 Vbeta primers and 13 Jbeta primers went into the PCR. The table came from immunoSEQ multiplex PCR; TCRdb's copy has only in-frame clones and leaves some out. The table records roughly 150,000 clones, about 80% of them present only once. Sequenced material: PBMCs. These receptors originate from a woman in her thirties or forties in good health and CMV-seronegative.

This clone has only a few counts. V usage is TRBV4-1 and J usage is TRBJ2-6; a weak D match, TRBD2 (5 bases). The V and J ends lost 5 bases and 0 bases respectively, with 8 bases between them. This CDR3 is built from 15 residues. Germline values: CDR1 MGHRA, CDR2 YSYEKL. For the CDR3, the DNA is TGCGCCAGCAGCAGTCGGGACTCTGGGGCCAACGTCCTGACTTTC. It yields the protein CASSSRDSGANVLTF.

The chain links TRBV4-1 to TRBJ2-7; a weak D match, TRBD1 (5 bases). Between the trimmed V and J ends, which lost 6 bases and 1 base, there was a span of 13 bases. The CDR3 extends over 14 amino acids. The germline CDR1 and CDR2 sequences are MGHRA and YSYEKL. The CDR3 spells CASRPDRGSYEQYF. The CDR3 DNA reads TGCGCCAGCAGACCGGATAGGGGATCCTACGAGCAGTACTTC.

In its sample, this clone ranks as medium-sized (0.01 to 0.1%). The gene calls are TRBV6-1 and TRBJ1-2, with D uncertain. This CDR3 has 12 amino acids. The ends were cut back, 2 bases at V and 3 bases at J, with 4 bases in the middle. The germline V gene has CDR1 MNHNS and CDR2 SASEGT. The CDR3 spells CASSERDYGYTF. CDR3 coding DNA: TGTGCCAGCAGTGAACGGGACTATGGCTACACCTTC.

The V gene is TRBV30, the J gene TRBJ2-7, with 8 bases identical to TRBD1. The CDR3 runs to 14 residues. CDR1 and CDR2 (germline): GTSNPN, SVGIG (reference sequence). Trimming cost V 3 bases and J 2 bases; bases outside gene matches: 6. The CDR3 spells CAWRIRGRTYEQYF. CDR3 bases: TGTGCCTGGAGAATCAGGGGGCGAACCTACGAGCAGTACTTC.

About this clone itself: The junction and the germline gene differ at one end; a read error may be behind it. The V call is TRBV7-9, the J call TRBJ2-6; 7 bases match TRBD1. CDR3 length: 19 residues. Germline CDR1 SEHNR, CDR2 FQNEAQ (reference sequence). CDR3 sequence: CASSLFERGLYSGANGLTF. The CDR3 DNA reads TGTGCCAGCAGCCTCTTTGAAAGGGGGCTGTACTCTGGGGCCAACGGCCTGACTTTC.

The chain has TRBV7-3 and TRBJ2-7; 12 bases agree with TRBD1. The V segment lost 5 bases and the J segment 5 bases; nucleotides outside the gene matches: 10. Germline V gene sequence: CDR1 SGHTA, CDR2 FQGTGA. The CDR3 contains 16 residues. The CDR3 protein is CASSPGGQGAFNEQYF. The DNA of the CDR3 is TGTGCCAGCAGCCCCGGGGGACAGGGGGCATTCAACGAGCAGTACTTC.

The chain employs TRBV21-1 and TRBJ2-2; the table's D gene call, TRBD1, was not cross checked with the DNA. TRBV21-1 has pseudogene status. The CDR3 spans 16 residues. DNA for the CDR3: TGTGCCAGCAGCCCAGAAGGGGGTTGTGACACCGGGGAGCTGTTTTTT. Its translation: CASSPEGGCDTGELFF.

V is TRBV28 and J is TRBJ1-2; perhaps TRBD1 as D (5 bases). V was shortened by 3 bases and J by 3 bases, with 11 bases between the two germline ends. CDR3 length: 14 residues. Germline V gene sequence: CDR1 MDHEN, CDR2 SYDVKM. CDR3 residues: CASSFRQSHYGYTF. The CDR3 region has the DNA TGTGCCAGCAGTTTCCGACAGAGCCACTATGGCTACACCTTC.

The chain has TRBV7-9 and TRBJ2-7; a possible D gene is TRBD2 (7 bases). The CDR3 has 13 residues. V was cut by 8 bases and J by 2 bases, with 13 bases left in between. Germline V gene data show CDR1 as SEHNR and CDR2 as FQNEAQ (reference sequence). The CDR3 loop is CASAFGGPYEQYF. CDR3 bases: TGTGCCAGCGCCTTCGGGGGGCCCTACGAGCAGTACTTC.